This record concerns one T cell receptor beta chain sequence. Its specific antigen is unknown. Per-base qualities were not stored, and no clone one base away is much larger. Libraries were made using the immunoSEQ multiplex PCR assay. Imported from immuneACCESS, the table was reduced by TCRdb to in-frame sequences with V and J called. These copies leave out some clones; in studies compared against another copy, an unresolved V gene accounts for under half, and the cause of the remainder is not known. The sample yields about 55,000 clones; 85% to 95% were counted once. Of the sample, approximately 3.8% is held by the ten largest clones. This record belongs to a study of T cell changes during pregnancy in multiple sclerosis (dated 2019 in TCRdb). Regarding the study in general: The study looked at changes in the T cell repertoire across pregnancy in women with multiple sclerosis.

Including cysteine and phenylalanine, the CDR3 has 12 amino acids. The read is trimmed to its CDR3 DNA, 36 bases read in frame from base 1. Looking up the germline V gene yields CDR1 SGHAT and CDR2 FQNNGV. The germline ends are 10 bases apart after V is trimmed by 4 bases and J by 6 bases. Here the sequenced sample was CD8+ T cells from peripheral blood mononuclear cells, taken in the second trimester of pregnancy. The chain joins TRBV11-2 to TRBJ2-7, with TRBD2 perhaps the D gene, on 7 matching bases. The sequence derives from a female donor with multiple sclerosis, enrolled in a pregnancy study. DNA sequence: TGTGCCAGCAGCTCTGGGGGGGCCGAGCAGTACTTC. Protein translation: CASSSGGAEQYF.